This passage covers 26 T cell receptor beta chains from one sample sequenced in a study of blood T cells in healthy people across ages. A J-beta primer mix and a sample-barcoded 5' primer were used in a second PCR of about 7 to 12 cycles. In TCRdb, the 5' RACE reads were re-called with MiXCR into one record per CDR3 protein. The sample includes around 700,000 distinct CDR3 sequences, 20% to 30% of them seen just once. The same sample was also used in a study of T cells of mothers and their children.

Material for sequencing was blood. The origin of the receptors is a boy younger than 18 in good health.

This clonotype was recorded at least ten times. The V and J genes are TRBV27 and TRBJ1-5, with D perhaps matching TRBD1 (5 bases). CDR3 length equals 13 residues. V was trimmed by 3 bases and J by 6 bases, leaving 9 bases between them. CDR1 is MNHEY and CDR2 is SMNVEV in the germline V gene (reference sequence). CDR3 sequence: CASSFQGFQPQHF. CDR3 sequence (DNA): TGTGCCAGCAGTTTCCAGGGTTTTCAGCCCCAGCATTTT.

V is TRBV6-5 and J is TRBJ2-5, with 7 bases that match TRBD1. With the DNA end fitting TRBJ2-1 better, the J assignment may be wrong. Per the germline V gene, CDR1 is MNHEY and CDR2 is SVGAGI. The CDR3 covers 15 residues. CDR3 sequence (DNA): TGTGCCAGCAGTTACAGGGGGCCTTCCTACAATGAGCAGTTCTTC. Translation: CASSYRGPSYNEQFF.

J is TRBJ2-7 and V is TRBV28, with TRBD2 matching 9 bases. This CDR3 is 14 amino acids long. Trimming at V came to 2 bases and at J to 11 bases, leaving 10 bases not matched to a gene. Germline V gene sequence: CDR1 MDHEN, CDR2 SYDVKM. The CDR3: CASSLTRAGGVKYF. DNA of the CDR3: TGTGCCAGCAGTTTAACGAGAGCGGGAGGTGTGAAGTACTTC.

The chain recombines TRBV2 with TRBJ2-1, with TRBD2 matching over 11 bases. Per germline, CDR1 SNHLY and CDR2 FYNNEI. V lost 4 bases to trimming and J lost 8 bases; unmatched junction nucleotides: 7. The CDR3 consists of 15 residues. CDR3: CASSVGLAESHEQFF. Here the CDR3 DNA reads TGTGCCAGCAGTGTGGGACTAGCGGAGTCGCATGAGCAGTTCTTC. Looking up the rest from reference TRBV2 and TRBJ2-1 gives the full variable domain: EPEVTQTPSHQVTQMGQEVILRCVPISNHLYFYWYRQILGQKVEFLVSFYNNEISEKSEIFDDQFSVERPDGSNFTLKIRSTKLEDSAMYFCASSVGLAESHEQFFGPGTRLTVL.

For this clonotype: A read error may explain this, as a much larger clone is one base away. This chain links TRBV7-2 with TRBJ2-4; D unresolved. Germline lookup yields CDR1 SGHTA and CDR2 FQGNSA. The CDR3 sequence is 12 residues long. CDR3 protein: CASSLVPSIRYF. The CDR3 DNA follows: TGTGCCAGCAGCTTAGTCCCCAGCATTCGGTACTTC.

The chain carries TRBV20-1 and TRBJ2-5; 11 bases are a match to TRBD2. The DNA end favors TRBJ2-7, so the J call may be wrong. Germline V gene sequence: CDR1 DFQATT, CDR2 SNEGSKA (reference sequence). The CDR3 sequence is 17 residues long. This CDR3 is CSARDPTTSGSSAEQYF. The CDR3, as DNA: TGCAGTGCTAGAGATCCTACTACTAGCGGGAGTTCCGCCGAGCAGTACTTC.

The rearrangement links TRBV28 to TRBJ2-3; maybe TRBD1 (5 bases). Germline-derived CDR1 and CDR2 are MDHEN and SYDVKM. CDR3 length equals 15 residues. With 3 bases removed from V and 2 bases from J, the gap between germline ends came to 12 bases. CDR3 DNA sequence: TGTGCCAGCAGTTTTTGGGGCAACATCACAGATACGCAGTATTTT. It is translated as CASSFWGNITDTQYF.

The chain has TRBV5-1 and TRBJ2-3; 10 bases are a match to TRBD1. V trimming: 2 bases; J trimming: 2 bases; junction bases outside the gene matches: 5. The CDR3 has 16 residues. Germline CDR1 is SGHRS and CDR2 is YFSETQ. The CDR3 bases are TGCGCCAGCAGCTTAACCGGGACAGGGGCCACAGATACGCAGTATTTT. Translated, it gives CASSLTGTGATDTQYF.

There are a few counts of this clonotype. The chain recombines TRBV3-1 with TRBJ2-3; D is perhaps TRBD2 (6 bases). CDR3 size: 16 residues. Germline V CDR1 and CDR2: LGHDT, YNNKEL (reference sequence). Trimming removed 0 bases from V and 4 bases from J, with 14 bases in between. CDR3 region: CASSQDIGGDSDTQYF. The CDR3 nucleotides are TGTGCCAGCAGCCAAGATATTGGAGGGGATTCAGATACGCAGTATTTT.

V gene TRBV18 combines with J gene TRBJ2-5, with D tentatively TRBD1 (6 bases). The CDR3 is 13 amino acids. The V end was cut by 5 bases, the J end by 5 bases, with 12 bases between. The V gene's germline CDR1 is KGHSH and CDR2 LQKENI. The CDR3 DNA reads TGTGCCAGCTCAGGAGCAGGGGATGAGACCCAGTACTTC. Residues: CASSGAGDETQYF. Filled out from reference TRBV18 and TRBJ2-5, the complete variable domain reads NAGVMQNPRHLVRRRGQEARLRCSPMKGHSHVYWYRQLPEEGLKFMVYLQKENIIDESGMPKERFSAEFPKEGPSILRIQQVVRGDSAAYFCASSGAGDETQYFGPGTRLLVL.

The gene calls are TRBV5-6 and TRBJ2-1, with TRBD1 matching over 7 bases. The J call is in doubt because the DNA end fits TRBJ2-5 better. The germline V gene encodes CDR1 SGHDT and CDR2 YYEEEE. The CDR3 has 14 residues. CDR3 nucleotides: TGTGCCAGCAGCTTAGAAGGGGGCCTAGGGACCCAGTACTTC. As protein: CASSLEGGLGTQYF.

The chain couples TRBV21-1 to TRBJ1-5; TRBD1 reflects the table's D call only, with no check against the DNA. TRBV21-1 is an annotated pseudogene. This CDR3 has 16 residues. The CDR3 DNA sequence: TGTGCCAGCAGCACAATAAGAGGACAGGGGGATCAGCCCCAGCATTTT. Translated: CASSTIRGQGDQPQHF.

The rearrangement links TRBV24-1 to TRBJ1-5; possible D gene TRBD1, 5 bases. This CDR3 spans 13 amino acids. The V end was cut by 4 bases, the J end by 4 bases, with 7 bases between. The V gene's germline CDR1 is KGHDR and CDR2 SFDVKD. The CDR3 is CATSDRANQPQHF. The CDR3 coding sequence is TGTGCCACCAGTGACAGGGCTAATCAGCCCCAGCATTTT.

V usage is TRBV29-1 and J usage is TRBJ1-1, with D maybe TRBD1 (6 bases). This CDR3 comprises 12 residues. Per the germline V gene, CDR1 is SQVTM and CDR2 is ANQGSEA. V was pared by 7 bases and J by 1 base, with 10 bases between. This CDR3 reads CSGGQRNTEAFF. CDR3 bases: TGCAGCGGAGGACAGAGGAACACTGAAGCTTTCTTT. The variable domain in full, with the rest retrieved from reference TRBV29-1 and TRBJ1-1, is SAVISQKPSRDICQRGTSLTIQCQVDSQVTMMFWYRQQPGQSLTLIATANQGSEATYESGFVIDKFPISRPNLTFSTLTVSNMSPEDSSIYLCSGGQRNTEAFFGQGTRLTVV.

CDR3 sequence reads: CSVVRQAQDTQYF. In DNA form, the CDR3 reads TGCAGCGTTGTGAGGCAGGCCCAAGATACGCAGTATTTT. The gene calls are TRBV29-1 and TRBJ2-3; D not certain. Deletions cut 4 bases from V and 5 bases from J, with 13 bases between. Germline CDR1 SQVTM, CDR2 ANQGSEA. The CDR3 extends over 13 amino acids.

The chain recombines TRBV7-2 with TRBJ2-5; 11 bases are shared with TRBD2. Germline V gene lookup returns CDR1 SGHTA and CDR2 FQGNSA. This CDR3 has 18 residues. V lost 6 bases, J lost 0 bases, and 12 bases stayed unmatched. DNA of the CDR3: TGTGCCAGCAGTTGGGTGGCTAGCGGGGGGTCGTACCAAGAGACCCAGTACTTC. It codes for CASSWVASGGSYQETQYF.

CDR3 bases: TGTGCCAGCAGCCCATATCGACAGGAACCCTATGGCTACACCTTC. This encodes CASSPYRQEPYGYTF. J is TRBJ1-2 and V is TRBV7-2, with D perhaps TRBD1 (6 bases). Germline V gene data show CDR1 as SGHTA and CDR2 as FQGNSA. The length of the CDR3 is 15 residues. The V gene lost 5 bases and the J gene lost 4 bases, with 17 bases spanning the gap.

This chain links TRBV18 with TRBJ2-5; 8 bases are a match to TRBD2. The CDR3 extends over 16 amino acids. Germline assignment: CDR1 KGHSH and CDR2 LQKENI. After removal of 3 bases from V and 4 bases from J, the junction contained 10 bases not matched to a gene. Here the CDR3 DNA reads TGTGCCAGCTCACCGACCGGGACTAGGATGGGAGAGACCCAGTACTTC. It translates to CASSPTGTRMGETQYF.

A note on this clonotype: The junction departs from the called germline gene at one end, perhaps through a read error. The V call is TRBV4-3, the J call TRBJ2-7; a weak D match, TRBD1 (6 bases). This CDR3 has 15 amino acids. Per germline, CDR1 LGHNA and CDR2 YSLEER. CDR3 amino acids: CASSQEGQSVYVQYF. The CDR3 nucleotides are TGCGCCAGCAGCCAAGAAGGACAGTCGGTCTACGTGCAGTACTTC.

This clonotype was counted a few times. V usage is TRBV28 and J usage is TRBJ2-5, with D possibly matching TRBD1 (6 bases). The DNA matches TRBJ2-7 better at its end, which makes the J call doubtful. Per the germline V gene, CDR1 is MDHEN and CDR2 is SYDVKM. This CDR3 is 15 amino acids long. CDR3 bases: TGTGCCAGCAGTTCTCTTCGACAGGTCTCCTACGAGCAGTACTTC. Residues: CASSSLRQVSYEQYF.

In this sample, this clonotype turned up a few times. The CDR3 coding sequence is TGTGCCAGCAGCTTAGGGTCGTACCAAGAGACCCAGTACTTC. It is translated as CASSLGSYQETQYF. The genes are TRBV7-2 and TRBJ2-5; no clear D gene. CDR3 length: 14 residues. Germline CDR1 and CDR2: SGHTA and FQGNSA. Trimming left V 1 base short and J 0 bases short, with 6 bases between.

The chain joins TRBV7-2 to TRBJ2-5; D gene uncertain. TRBJ2-7 matches the DNA end more closely, so the J call is doubtful. This CDR3 is 15 amino acids long. Germline V gives CDR1 SGHTA, CDR2 FQGNSA. The CDR3 DNA reads TGTGCCAGCAGCCTACACGTACAAATCTCCTACGAGCAGTACTTC. Its protein is CASSLHVQISYEQYF.

V is TRBV10-3 and J is TRBJ2-1; D unresolved. The CDR3 sequence is 17 residues long. Germline CDR1 ENHRY, CDR2 SYGVKD. Trimming stripped 4 bases from V and 0 bases from J, with 16 bases between. This chain's CDR3 is CAISGTWTASSYNEQFF. CDR3 sequence (DNA): TGTGCCATCAGTGGAACTTGGACCGCAAGCTCCTACAATGAGCAGTTCTTC.

The CDR3 sequence is CASSRDRGLTEAFF. For the CDR3, the DNA is TGTGCCAGCAGCAGAGACAGGGGGCTTACTGAAGCTTTCTTT. This chain uses TRBV6-6 with TRBJ1-1, with TRBD1 identical over 10 bases. The germline V gene has CDR1 MNHNY and CDR2 SVGAGI (reference sequence). The V and J ends lost 6 bases and 5 bases, in that order; junction bases with no gene match: 6. There are 14 residues in the CDR3.

In the case of this clonotype: Germline and junction disagree at one end, which may indicate a read error. The chain links TRBV11-3 to TRBJ2-5; 7 bases are a match to TRBD2. The germline gives CDR1 SGHNT, CDR2 YENEEA. The length of the CDR3 is 15 residues. CDR3 nucleotides: TGTGCCAGCAGCTTAGTTGTGCGGGGGTTCGGCGAGCAGCACTTC. This encodes CASSLVVRGFGEQHF.

V usage is TRBV19 and J usage is TRBJ2-5; D possibly corresponds to TRBD1 (5 bases). CDR1 LNHDA and CDR2 SQIVND come from the germline V gene (reference sequence). CDR3 size: 16 residues. V lost 4 bases and J lost 3, with 18 bases in between. The CDR3 region is CASSNWSAGNKETQYF. The CDR3 bases are TGTGCCAGTAGTAATTGGTCGGCAGGGAACAAAGAGACCCAGTACTTC.